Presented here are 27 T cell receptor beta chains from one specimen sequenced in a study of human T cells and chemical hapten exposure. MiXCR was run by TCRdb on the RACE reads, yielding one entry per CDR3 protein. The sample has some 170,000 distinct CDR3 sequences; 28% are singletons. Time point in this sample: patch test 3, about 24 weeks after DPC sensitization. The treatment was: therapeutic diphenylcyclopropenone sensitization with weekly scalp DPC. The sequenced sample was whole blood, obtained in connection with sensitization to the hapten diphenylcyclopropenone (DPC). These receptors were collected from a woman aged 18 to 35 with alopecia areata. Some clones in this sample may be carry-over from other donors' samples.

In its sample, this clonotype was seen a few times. CDR3 DNA sequence: TGTGCCAGCAGCTTTCGACAGAACACCGGGGAGCTGTTTTTT. Protein sequence: CASSFRQNTGELFF. J is TRBJ2-2 and V is TRBV7-9; D ambiguous. This CDR3 contains 14 residues. The V gene lost 3 bases and the J gene lost 1 base, with 6 bases spanning the gap. CDR1 and CDR2 from the germline V gene are SEHNR and FQNEAQ (reference sequence).

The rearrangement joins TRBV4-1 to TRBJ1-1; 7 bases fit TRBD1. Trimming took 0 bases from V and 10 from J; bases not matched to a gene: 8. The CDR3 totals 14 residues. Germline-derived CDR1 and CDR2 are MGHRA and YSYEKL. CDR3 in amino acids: CASSQDQGQWVAFF. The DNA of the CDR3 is TGCGCCAGCAGCCAAGATCAGGGACAGTGGGTAGCTTTCTTT.

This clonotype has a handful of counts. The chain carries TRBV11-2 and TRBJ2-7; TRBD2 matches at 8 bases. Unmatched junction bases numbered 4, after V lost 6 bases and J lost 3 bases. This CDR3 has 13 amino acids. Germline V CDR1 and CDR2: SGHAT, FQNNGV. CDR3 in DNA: TGTGCCAGCAGTATTAGCGGGAACTACGAGCAGTACTTC. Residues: CASSISGNYEQYF.

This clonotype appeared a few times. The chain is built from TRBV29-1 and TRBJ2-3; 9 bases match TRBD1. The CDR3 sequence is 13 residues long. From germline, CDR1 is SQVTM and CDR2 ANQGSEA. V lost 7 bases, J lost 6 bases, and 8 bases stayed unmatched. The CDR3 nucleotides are TGCAGCGGAAAAACAGGGGGCAGGGATACGCAGTATTTT. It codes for CSGKTGGRDTQYF.

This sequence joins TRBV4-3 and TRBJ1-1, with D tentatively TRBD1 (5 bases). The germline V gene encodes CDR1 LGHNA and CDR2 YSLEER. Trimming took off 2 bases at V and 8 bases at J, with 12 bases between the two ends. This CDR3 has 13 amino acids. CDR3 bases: TGCGCCAGCAGCCAATACAGGCTCTCCGAAGCTTTCTTT. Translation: CASSQYRLSEAFF.

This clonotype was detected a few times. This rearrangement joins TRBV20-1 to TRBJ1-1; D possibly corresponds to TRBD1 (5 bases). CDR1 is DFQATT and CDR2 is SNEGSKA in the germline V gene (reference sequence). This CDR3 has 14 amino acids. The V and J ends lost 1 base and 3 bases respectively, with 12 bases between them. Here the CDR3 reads CSARARKGDTEAFF. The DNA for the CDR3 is TGCAGTGCTAGAGCCCGTAAAGGGGACACTGAAGCTTTCTTT.

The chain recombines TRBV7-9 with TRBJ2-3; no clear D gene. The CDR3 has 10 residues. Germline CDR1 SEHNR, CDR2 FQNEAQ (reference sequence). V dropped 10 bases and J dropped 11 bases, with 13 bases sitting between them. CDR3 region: CATTRLGQYF. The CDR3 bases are TGTGCCACCACGAGGCTGGGGCAGTATTTT.

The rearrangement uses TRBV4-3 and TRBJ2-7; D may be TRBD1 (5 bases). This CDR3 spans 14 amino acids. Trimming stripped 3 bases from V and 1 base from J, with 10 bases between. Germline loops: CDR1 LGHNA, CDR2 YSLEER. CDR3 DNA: TGCGCCAGCAGCCATACAGGTGGGTCCTACGAGCAGTACTTC. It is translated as CASSHTGGSYEQYF.

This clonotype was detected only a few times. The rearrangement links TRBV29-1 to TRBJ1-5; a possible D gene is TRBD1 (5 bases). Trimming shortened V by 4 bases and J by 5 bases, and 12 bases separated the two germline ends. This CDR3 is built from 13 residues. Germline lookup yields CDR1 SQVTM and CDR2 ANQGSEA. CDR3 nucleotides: TGCAGCGTTGCCAGGGAGGCGGATCAGCCCCAGCATTTT. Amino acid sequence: CSVAREADQPQHF. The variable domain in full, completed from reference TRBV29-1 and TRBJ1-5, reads SAVISQKPSRDICQRGTSLTIQCQVDSQVTMMFWYRQQPGQSLTLIATANQGSEATYESGFVIDKFPISRPNLTFSTLTVSNMSPEDSSIYLCSVAREADQPQHFGDGTRLSIL.

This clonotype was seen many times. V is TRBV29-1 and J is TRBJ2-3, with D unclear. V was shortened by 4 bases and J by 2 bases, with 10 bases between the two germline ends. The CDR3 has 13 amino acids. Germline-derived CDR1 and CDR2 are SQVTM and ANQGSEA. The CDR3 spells CSVVPSTTDTQYF. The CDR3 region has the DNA TGCAGCGTTGTTCCGTCTACCACAGATACGCAGTATTTT.

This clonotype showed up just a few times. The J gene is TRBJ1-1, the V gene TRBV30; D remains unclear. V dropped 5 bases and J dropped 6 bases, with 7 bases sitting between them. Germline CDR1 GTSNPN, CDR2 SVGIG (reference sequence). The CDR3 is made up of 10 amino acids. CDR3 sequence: CAWLQSEAFF. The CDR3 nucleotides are TGTGCCTGGCTGCAGTCTGAAGCTTTCTTT.

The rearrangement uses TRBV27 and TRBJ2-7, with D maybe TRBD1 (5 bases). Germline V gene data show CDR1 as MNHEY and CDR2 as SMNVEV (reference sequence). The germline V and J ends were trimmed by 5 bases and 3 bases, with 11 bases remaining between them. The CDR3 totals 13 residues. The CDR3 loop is CASSSSGYYEQYF. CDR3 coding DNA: TGTGCCAGCAGTAGCTCAGGGTACTACGAGCAGTACTTC.

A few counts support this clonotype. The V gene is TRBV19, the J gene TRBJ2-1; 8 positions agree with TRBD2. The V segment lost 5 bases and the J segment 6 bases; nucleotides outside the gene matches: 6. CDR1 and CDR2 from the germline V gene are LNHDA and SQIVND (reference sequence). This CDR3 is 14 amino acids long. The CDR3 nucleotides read TGTGCCAGTAGTGGAATTAGCGGGGCCAATGAGCAGTTCTTC. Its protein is CASSGISGANEQFF.

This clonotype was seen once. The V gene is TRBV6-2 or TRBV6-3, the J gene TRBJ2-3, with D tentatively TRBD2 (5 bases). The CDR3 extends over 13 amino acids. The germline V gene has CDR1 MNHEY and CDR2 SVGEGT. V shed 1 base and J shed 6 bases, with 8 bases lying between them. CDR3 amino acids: CASSYFRGDTQYF. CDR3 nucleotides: TGTGCCAGCAGTTACTTCCGGGGTGATACGCAGTATTTT.

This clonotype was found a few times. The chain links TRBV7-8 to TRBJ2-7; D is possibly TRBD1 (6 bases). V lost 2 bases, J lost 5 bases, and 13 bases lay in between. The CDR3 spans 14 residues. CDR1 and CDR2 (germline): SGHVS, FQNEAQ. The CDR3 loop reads CASSLQAGADEQYF. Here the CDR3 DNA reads TGTGCCAGCAGCTTACAAGCAGGGGCTGACGAGCAGTACTTC.

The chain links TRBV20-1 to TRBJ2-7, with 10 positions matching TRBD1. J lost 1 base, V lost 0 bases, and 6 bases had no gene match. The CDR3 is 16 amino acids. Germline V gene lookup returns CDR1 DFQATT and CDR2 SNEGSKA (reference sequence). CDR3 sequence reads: CSAREGRGQGSYEQYF. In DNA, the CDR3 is TGCAGTGCTAGAGAAGGCCGGGGACAGGGGTCCTACGAGCAGTACTTC.

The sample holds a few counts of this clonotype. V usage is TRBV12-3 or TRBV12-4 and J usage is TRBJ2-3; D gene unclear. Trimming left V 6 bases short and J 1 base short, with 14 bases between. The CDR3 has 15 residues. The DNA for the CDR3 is TGTGCCAGCAGCAAGATAGGCCGGGGCACAGATACGCAGTATTTT. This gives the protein CASSKIGRGTDTQYF.

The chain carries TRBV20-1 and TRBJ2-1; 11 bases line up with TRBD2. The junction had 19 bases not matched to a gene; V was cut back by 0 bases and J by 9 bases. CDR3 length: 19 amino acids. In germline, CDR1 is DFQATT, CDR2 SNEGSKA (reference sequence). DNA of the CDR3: TGCAGTGCTAGAGATCTAGGACTAGCGGGCCCCCCGTTTGGTGCTGAGCAGTTCTTC. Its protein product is CSARDLGLAGPPFGAEQFF.

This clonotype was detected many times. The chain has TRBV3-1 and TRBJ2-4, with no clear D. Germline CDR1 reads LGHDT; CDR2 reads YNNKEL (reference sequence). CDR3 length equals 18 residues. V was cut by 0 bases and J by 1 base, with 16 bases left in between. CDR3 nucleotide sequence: TGTGCCAGCAGCCAAGAAGGCAGAACCCTAGTGGCCAAAAACATTCAGTACTTC. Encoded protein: CASSQEGRTLVAKNIQYF.

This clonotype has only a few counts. The CDR3 sequence: CATSDSGSGYTF. CDR3 DNA sequence: TGTGCCACCAGTGATTCGGGGTCTGGCTACACCTTC. V is TRBV24-1 and J is TRBJ1-2; D remains unclear. Germline CDR1 reads KGHDR; CDR2 reads SFDVKD. This CDR3 has 12 residues. Between the trimmed V and J ends, which lost 2 bases and 7 bases, there was a span of 7 bases.

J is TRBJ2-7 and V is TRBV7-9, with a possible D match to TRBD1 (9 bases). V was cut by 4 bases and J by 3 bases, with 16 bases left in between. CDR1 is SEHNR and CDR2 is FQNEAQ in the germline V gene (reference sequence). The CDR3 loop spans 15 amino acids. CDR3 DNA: TGTGCCAGCAGCTCGCGGGGGGACAGGGTCTACGAGCAGTACTTC. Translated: CASSSRGDRVYEQYF.

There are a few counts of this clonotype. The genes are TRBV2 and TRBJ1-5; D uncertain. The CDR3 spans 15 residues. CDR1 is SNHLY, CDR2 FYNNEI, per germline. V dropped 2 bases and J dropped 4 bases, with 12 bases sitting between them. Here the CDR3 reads CASSELRAKNQPQHF. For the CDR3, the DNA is TGTGCCAGCAGTGAATTGAGGGCCAAAAATCAGCCCCAGCATTTT.

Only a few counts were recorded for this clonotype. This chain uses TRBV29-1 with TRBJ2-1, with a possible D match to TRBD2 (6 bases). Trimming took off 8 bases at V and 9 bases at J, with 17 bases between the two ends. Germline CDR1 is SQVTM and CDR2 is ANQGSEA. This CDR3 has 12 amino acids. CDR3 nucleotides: TGCAGCATCCCCGGGGGTCCGAGTGAGCAGTTCTTC. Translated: CSIPGGPSEQFF.

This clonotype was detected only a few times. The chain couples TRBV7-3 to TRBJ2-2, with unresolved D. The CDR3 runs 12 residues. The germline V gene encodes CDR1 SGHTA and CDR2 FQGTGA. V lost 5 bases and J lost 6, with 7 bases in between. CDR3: CASSRNAGELFF. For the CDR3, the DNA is TGTGCCAGCAGCCGTAATGCCGGGGAGCTGTTTTTT. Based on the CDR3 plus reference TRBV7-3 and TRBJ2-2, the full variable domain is GAGVSQTPSNKVTEKGKYVELRCDPISGHTALYWYRQSLGQGPEFLIYFQGTGAADDSGLPNDRFFAVRPEGSVSTLKIQRTERGDSAVYLCASSRNAGELFFGEGSRLTVL.

In nucleotides, the CDR3 is TGCAGTGCTATCCCTACCGTAACGACTAGTTCCGAGCAGTACTTC. Its translation is CSAIPTVTTSSEQYF. This rearrangement joins TRBV20-1 to TRBJ2-7, with D possibly being TRBD2 (6 bases). This CDR3 region has 15 residues. Trimming removed 4 bases at V and 6 bases at J, with 22 bases between. Germline CDR1 reads DFQATT; CDR2 reads SNEGSKA (reference sequence).

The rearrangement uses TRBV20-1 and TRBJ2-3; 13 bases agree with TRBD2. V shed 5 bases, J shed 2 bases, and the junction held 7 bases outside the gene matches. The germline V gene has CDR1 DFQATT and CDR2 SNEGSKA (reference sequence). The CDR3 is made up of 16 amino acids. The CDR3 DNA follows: TGCAGTGCTGATCTGGGACTAGCGGGGAACACAGATACGCAGTATTTT. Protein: CSADLGLAGNTDTQYF.

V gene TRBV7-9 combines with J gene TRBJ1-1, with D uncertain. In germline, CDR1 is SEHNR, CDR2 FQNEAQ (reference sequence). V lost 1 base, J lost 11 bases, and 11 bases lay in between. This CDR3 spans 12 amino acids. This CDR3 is CASSLEPGGAFF. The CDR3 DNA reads TGTGCCAGCAGCTTAGAACCCGGCGGGGCTTTCTTT.